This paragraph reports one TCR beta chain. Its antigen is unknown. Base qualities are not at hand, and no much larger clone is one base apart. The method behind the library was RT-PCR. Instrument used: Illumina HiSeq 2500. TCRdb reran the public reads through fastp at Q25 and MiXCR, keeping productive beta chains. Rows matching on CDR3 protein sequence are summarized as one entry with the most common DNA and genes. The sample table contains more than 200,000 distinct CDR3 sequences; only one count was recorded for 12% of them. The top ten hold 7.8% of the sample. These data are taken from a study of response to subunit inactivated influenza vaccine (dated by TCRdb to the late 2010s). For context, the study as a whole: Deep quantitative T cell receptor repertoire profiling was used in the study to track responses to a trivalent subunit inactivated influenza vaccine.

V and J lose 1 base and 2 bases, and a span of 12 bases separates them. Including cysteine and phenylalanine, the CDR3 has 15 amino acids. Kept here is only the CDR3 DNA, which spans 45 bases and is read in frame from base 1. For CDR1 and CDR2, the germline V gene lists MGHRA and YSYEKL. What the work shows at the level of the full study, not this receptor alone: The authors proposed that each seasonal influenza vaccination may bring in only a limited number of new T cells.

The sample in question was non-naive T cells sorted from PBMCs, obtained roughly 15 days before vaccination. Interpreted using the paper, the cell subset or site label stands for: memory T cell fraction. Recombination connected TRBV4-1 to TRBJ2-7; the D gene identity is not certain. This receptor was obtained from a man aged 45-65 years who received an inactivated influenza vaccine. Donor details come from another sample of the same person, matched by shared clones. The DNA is TGCGCCAGCAGCCAAGCCTTCGTTGTCACCTACGAGCAGTACTTC. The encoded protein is CASSQAFVVTYEQYF.